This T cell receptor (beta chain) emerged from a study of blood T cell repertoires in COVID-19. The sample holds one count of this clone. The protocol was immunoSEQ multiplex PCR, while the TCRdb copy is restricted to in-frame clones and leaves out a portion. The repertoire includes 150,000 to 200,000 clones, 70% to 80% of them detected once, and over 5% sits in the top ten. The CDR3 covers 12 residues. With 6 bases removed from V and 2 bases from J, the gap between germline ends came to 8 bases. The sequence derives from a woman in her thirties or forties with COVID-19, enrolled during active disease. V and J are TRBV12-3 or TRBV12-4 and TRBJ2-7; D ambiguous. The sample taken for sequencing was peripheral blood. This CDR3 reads CASSRTAYEQYF. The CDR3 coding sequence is TGTGCCAGCAGCCGTACAGCCTACGAGCAGTACTTC.